This T cell receptor beta chain was sequenced for a study of cytomegalovirus exposure and HLA in healthy donors. Study-level background: The use of the same platform for the approximately 130 validation repertoires and the roughly 680 first-cohort repertoires was reported by a later analysis.

Profiled with immunoSEQ multiplex PCR; TCRdb holds only in-frame clones, not every one. Of more than 250,000 clones listed, around 91% were seen once; the top ten hold just over 3%. Worth noting for this clone: Its matching antigen is unknown.

The study, taken as a whole, reports: One later analysis, an examination of the 100 to 150 validation repertoires, found that first-cohort TCR clusters tended to co-occur in them.

CDR1 SGHRS and CDR2 YFSETQ come from the germline V gene. Trimming removed 0 bases at V and 12 bases at J, with 13 bases between. The CDR3 has 13 amino acids. The donors were in the roughly 110-subject validation cohort, distinct from the approximately 670-subject first cohort. The chain recombines TRBV5-1 with TRBJ2-4, with a weak D call TRBD2 (5 bases). Sequences were obtained from PBMCs. The origin of this receptor is a woman between 25 and 40 years old in good health and CMV-seronegative. The CDR3 bases are TGCGCCAGCAGCTTGGGTTCATCAGAGGGTCAGTACTTC. It yields the protein CASSLGSSEGQYF.